The 9 T cell receptor beta chains below come from one sample, sequenced in a study of shared clonotypes between healthy human individuals. Only in-frame clones appear in the TCRdb table, and some are missing; sequencing was by immunoSEQ multiplex PCR. The sample consists of 2 million or so clones, approximately 95% of them appearing once. Source material: naive CD4+ T cells sorted from blood. Documented subset: CD45RA+ positively selected. These receptors were taken from a man aged 18 to 29 in good health.

The chain is built from TRBV4-1 and TRBJ2-3, with 8 bases aligning to TRBD1. Germline V gives CDR1 MGHRA, CDR2 YSYEKL. V was clipped by 5 bases and J by 4 bases; unmatched bases: 11. The CDR3 has 16 amino acids. The CDR3 coding sequence is TGCGCCAGCAGCTCCTACCCGGGACAGGAAGCAGATACGCAGTATTTT. Protein product: CASSSYPGQEADTQYF.

CDR3 nucleotide sequence: TGTGCCAGCAGTTTATCCGGACAGGGAAGAGACTACGAGCAGTACTTC. It specifies CASSLSGQGRDYEQYF. The V gene is TRBV28, the J gene TRBJ2-7; 8 positions match TRBD1. The germline V gene encodes CDR1 MDHEN and CDR2 SYDVKM. The CDR3 is made up of 16 amino acids. V dropped 1 base and J dropped 3; count of bases not matched to a gene: 8. Full variable domain (remainder filled in from reference TRBV28 and TRBJ2-7): DVKVTQSSRYLVKRTGEKVFLECVQDMDHENMFWYRQDPGLGLRLIYFSYDVKMKEKGDIPEGYSVSREKKERFSLILESASTNQTSMYLCASSLSGQGRDYEQYFGPGTRLTVT.

CDR3 DNA sequence: TGCGCCAGCAGCACCGGGACTAGCGGGGGGGCCACAGATACGCAGTATTTT. Its translation: CASSTGTSGGATDTQYF. The chain links TRBV5-1 to TRBJ2-3, with TRBD2 matching over 16 bases. CDR1 SGHRS and CDR2 YFSETQ come from the germline V gene. The CDR3 runs to 17 residues. Trimming removed 4 bases from V and 2 bases from J; junction bases left unmatched: 4.

In regard to this clone: Other DNA sequences in the sample encode the same CDR3. The J gene is TRBJ2-1, the V gene TRBV10-3; 9 bases line up with TRBD2. Per germline, CDR1 ENHRY and CDR2 SYGVKD. J gave up 3 bases and V 4 bases, and 4 bases lay outside the gene matches. This CDR3 comprises 15 residues. The CDR3 nucleotides read TGTGCCATCAGTGGGGGTAGCGGGAGCTACAATGAGCAGTTCTTC. This gives the protein CAISGGSGSYNEQFF.

Details on this clone: This same CDR3 is encoded by further DNA sequences in the sample. The chain has TRBV5-1 and TRBJ2-5; 7 bases map to TRBD1. The germline V gene encodes CDR1 SGHRS and CDR2 YFSETQ. The CDR3 runs to 14 residues. V shed 0 bases, J shed 1 base, and the junction held 0 bases outside the gene matches. This CDR3 reads CASSLDRGQETQYF. In nucleotides, the CDR3 is TGCGCCAGCAGCTTGGACAGGGGCCAAGAGACCCAGTACTTC.

The chain recombines TRBV7-2 with TRBJ1-2; 7 bases match TRBD1. V dropped 3 bases and J dropped 9; count of bases not matched to a gene: 10. Per germline, CDR1 SGHTA and CDR2 FQGNSA. The CDR3 consists of 14 residues. The chain's CDR3 is CASSFPDRVGSYTF. The CDR3 DNA follows: TGTGCCAGCAGCTTCCCTGACAGGGTTGGAAGCTACACCTTC.

The chain employs TRBV4-1 and TRBJ2-1; 10 positions agree with TRBD2. Germline V gene data show CDR1 as MGHRA and CDR2 as YSYEKL. With 2 bases clipped from V and 0 bases from J, the junction kept 7 bases outside the gene matches. The CDR3 consists of 18 residues. The CDR3 DNA is TGCGCCAGCAGCCAAAGTCCTAGCGGGAGCAGCTCCTACAATGAGCAGTTCTTC. It codes for CASSQSPSGSSSYNEQFF.

The chain employs TRBV5-1 and TRBJ2-5, with D unresolved. In germline, CDR1 is SGHRS, CDR2 YFSETQ. The CDR3 consists of 15 residues. V gave up 6 bases and J gave up 3 bases, with 18 bases separating them. CDR3 nucleotide sequence: TGCGCCAGCACGTTTATCGGCACGGAAAAAGAGACCCAGTACTTC. Residues: CASTFIGTEKETQYF.

The chain recombines TRBV9 with TRBJ2-3, with D unclear. Looked up from germline, CDR1 is SGDLS and CDR2 is YYNGEE. V lost 3 bases to trimming and J lost 1 base, with 18 bases between them. This CDR3 is 17 amino acids long. This CDR3 is CASSGKGPVWGTDTQYF. The CDR3 nucleotides are TGTGCCAGCAGCGGGAAAGGACCCGTATGGGGCACAGATACGCAGTATTTT. Full variable domain (remainder filled in from reference TRBV9 and TRBJ2-3): DSGVTQTPKHLITATGQRVTLRCSPRSGDLSVYWYQQSLDQGLQFLIQYYNGEERAKGNILERFSAQQFPDLHSELNLSSLELGDSALYFCASSGKGPVWGTDTQYFGPGTRLTVL.